This T cell receptor beta chain was observed in a study of cytomegalovirus exposure and HLA in healthy donors. Broader study findings: In a later analysis, TCR beta V- and J-gene trimming was associated with a missense DCLRE1C variant.

CDR1 is SEHNR, CDR2 FQNEAQ, per germline (reference sequence). The CDR3 contains 13 residues. V dropped 5 bases and J dropped 1 base, with 8 bases sitting between them. To note about this clone: Its target is unknown.

Primers: 60 Vbeta forward and 13 Jbeta reverse. The data were produced by immunoSEQ multiplex PCR, yet TCRdb's version contains in-frame clones alone and is incomplete. Among about 150,000 clones listed, about 77% were seen once. Material for sequencing was PBMCs. The receptor comes from a male donor in good health and CMV-seronegative. The V and J genes are TRBV7-9 and TRBJ1-1; D gene ambiguous. DNA for the CDR3: TGTGCCAGCAGCCCTACAGAGAACACTGAAGCTTTCTTT. Amino acid sequence: CASSPTENTEAFF.